This T cell receptor (beta chain) was observed in a study of identical twins. Study observations and caveats: Recombination models fit unrelated individuals' TCR alpha sharing but underestimated twins'.

CDR1 is SEHNR and CDR2 is FQNEAQ in the germline V gene (reference sequence). Germline trimming cut 6 bases from V and 6 bases from J; bases unmatched to any gene: 5. There are 14 residues in the CDR3. cDNA molecules carried unique molecular identifiers, and template switching added a universal primer site. TCRdb redid the calling of the 5' RACE reads with MiXCR, one entry per CDR3 protein. The table lists 500,000 to 550,000 distinct CDR3 sequences, approximately 20% of them singletons. With respect to this clonotype: What it recognizes is unknown. A much larger clonotype is one base distant, so this may be a read error.

Every donor was a healthy Caucasian. The sample was also linked to a second study, of yellow fever vaccine responses in identical twins.

The chain links TRBV7-9 to TRBJ2-5; 12 bases match TRBD2. Sample: CD4+ T cells sorted from blood. The receptor comes from a woman younger than 30 in good health. The CDR3 reads CASSSGLAGKTQYF. The CDR3 DNA is TGTGCCAGCAGTTCCGGACTAGCGGGAAAGACCCAGTACTTC.